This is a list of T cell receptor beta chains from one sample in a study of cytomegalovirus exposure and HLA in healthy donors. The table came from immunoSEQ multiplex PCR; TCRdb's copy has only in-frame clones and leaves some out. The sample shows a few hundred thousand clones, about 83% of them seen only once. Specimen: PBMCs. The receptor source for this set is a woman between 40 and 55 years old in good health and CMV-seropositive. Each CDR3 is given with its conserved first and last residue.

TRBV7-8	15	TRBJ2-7	CASILQTSSSYEQYF
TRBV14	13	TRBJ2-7	CASSQDFAYEQYF
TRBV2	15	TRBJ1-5	CASSGPGQGNQPQHF
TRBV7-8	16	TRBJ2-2	CASSSLGAGNTGELFF
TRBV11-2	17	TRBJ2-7	CASSHELAGLSSYEQYF
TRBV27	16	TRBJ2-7	CASSLTRLAANYEQYF
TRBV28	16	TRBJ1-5	CASSPTRGFLNQPQHF
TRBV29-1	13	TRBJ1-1	CSVATGGNTEAFF
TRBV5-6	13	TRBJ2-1	CASSLTGYNEQFF
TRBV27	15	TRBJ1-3	CASSTGGQGINTIYF
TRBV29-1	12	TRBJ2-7	CSVEVQTGGSYF
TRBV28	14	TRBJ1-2	CASKPQDRGQGYTF
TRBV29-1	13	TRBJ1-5	CSVAKGSNQPQHF
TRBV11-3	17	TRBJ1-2	CAGSQLQGARGATGYTF
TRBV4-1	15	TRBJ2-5	CASSQDVRVRETQYF
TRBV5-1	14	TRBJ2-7	CASSLGASVYEQYF
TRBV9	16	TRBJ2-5	CASSVGTSGSLKTQYF
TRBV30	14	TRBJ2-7	CAWGRGAGGPEQYF
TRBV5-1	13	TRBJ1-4	CASSRGSDEKLFF
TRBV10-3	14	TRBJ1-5	CAISVQISNQPQHF
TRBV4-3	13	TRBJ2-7	CASSQGGGYEQYF
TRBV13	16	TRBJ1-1	CASSLTLAQVNTEAFF